The 6 T cell receptor beta chains presented below share a single source sample, sequenced in a study of T cell repertoires in cytomegalovirus infection. TCRdb fed the reads into MiXCR, producing one record per CDR3 protein. Seen here are hundreds of thousands of distinct CDR3 sequences, over 20% observed once, and the top ten hold 15% to 20%. The specimen sequenced was CD8+ T cells from PBMCs. All receptors come from a human donor in good health (CMV status not recorded). Some clones in this sample may be carry-over from other donors' samples.

V gene TRBV7-7 combines with J gene TRBJ2-3, with 14 bases identical to TRBD2. The germline V gene encodes CDR1 SSHAT and CDR2 FNYEAQ (reference sequence). The V segment lost 5 bases and the J segment 0 bases; nucleotides outside the gene matches: 10. There are 19 residues in the CDR3. The CDR3 nucleotides read TGTGCCAGCAGCCCCGGGACTAGCGGGGGCTCCGGGAGCACAGATACGCAGTATTTT. It translates to CASSPGTSGGSGSTDTQYF.

CDR3 amino acids: CASTEDSTSYEQYF. CDR3 coding DNA: TGTGCCAGCACCGAGGACAGTACATCCTACGAGCAGTACTTC. This chain links TRBV2 with TRBJ2-7; weak D call: TRBD1 (6 bases). Trimming shortened V by 7 bases and J by 1 base, and 14 bases separated the two germline ends. Germline lookup yields CDR1 SNHLY and CDR2 FYNNEI. The CDR3 runs 14 residues.

On this clonotype itself: A much bigger clone sits one base away, suggesting this may be a read error. The rearrangement joins TRBV7-9 to TRBJ1-1; D perhaps matches TRBD1 (5 bases). CDR3 length: 12 amino acids. Trimming removed 1 base at V and 7 bases at J, with 7 bases between. Per germline, CDR1 SEHNR and CDR2 FQNEAQ (reference sequence). CDR3 sequence (DNA): TGTGCCAGCAGCTTAGTGGGGGTTGAAGCTTTCTTT. Translation gives CASSLVGVEAFF. The whole variable domain, filled in from reference TRBV7-9 and TRBJ1-1, reads DTGVSQNPRHKITKRGQNVTFRCDPISEHNRLYWYRQTLGQGPEFLTYFQNEAQLEKSRLLSDRFSAERPKGSFSTLEIQRTEQGDSAMYLCASSLVGVEAFFGQGTRLTVV.

A few counts support this clonotype. V is TRBV6-6 and J is TRBJ2-7, with D tentatively TRBD1 or TRBD2 (6 bases each). Germline V lookup: CDR1 MNHNY, CDR2 SVGAGI (reference sequence). This CDR3 comprises 13 residues. Trimming pared 5 bases from V and 6 bases from J, leaving 14 bases between. The CDR3 nucleotides read TGTGCCAGCAGTGAGGTACAGGGAGGCGAGCAGTACGTC. Its translation: CASSEVQGGEQYV.

J is TRBJ1-2 and V is TRBV2; TRBD1 is a possible D gene (5 bases). The CDR3 length is 15 residues. Germline CDR1 and CDR2: SNHLY and FYNNEI. The germline V and J ends were trimmed by 0 bases and 1 base, with 9 bases remaining between them. CDR3 sequence (DNA): TGTGCCAGCAGTGAAGCAGACAGCCATAACTATGGCTACACCTTC. Translated, it gives CASSEADSHNYGYTF.

V gene TRBV12-5 combines with J gene TRBJ2-7; D gene ambiguous. This CDR3 is 15 amino acids long. Germline CDR1 and CDR2: LGHNT and FRNRAP. V was clipped by 4 bases and J by 1 base, with 14 bases between them. CDR3 amino acids: CASGSGPLLSYEQYF. Here the CDR3 DNA reads TGTGCTAGTGGTTCTGGACCCCTCCTTTCCTACGAGCAGTACTTC.